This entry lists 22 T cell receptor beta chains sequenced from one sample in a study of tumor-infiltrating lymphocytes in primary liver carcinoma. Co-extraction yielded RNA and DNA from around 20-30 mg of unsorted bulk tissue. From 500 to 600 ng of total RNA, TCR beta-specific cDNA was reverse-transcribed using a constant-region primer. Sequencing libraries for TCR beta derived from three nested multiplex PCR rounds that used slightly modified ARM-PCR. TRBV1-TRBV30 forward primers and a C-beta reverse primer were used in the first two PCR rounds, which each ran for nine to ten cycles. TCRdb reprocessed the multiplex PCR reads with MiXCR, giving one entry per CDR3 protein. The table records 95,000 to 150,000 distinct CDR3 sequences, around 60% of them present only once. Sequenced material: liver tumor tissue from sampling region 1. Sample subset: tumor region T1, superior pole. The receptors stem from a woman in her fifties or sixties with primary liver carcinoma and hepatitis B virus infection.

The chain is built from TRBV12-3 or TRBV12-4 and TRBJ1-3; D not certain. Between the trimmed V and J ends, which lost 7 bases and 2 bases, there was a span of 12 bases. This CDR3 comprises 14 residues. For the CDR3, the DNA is TGTGCCAGCAACCGGTGGGATCCTGGAAACACCATATATTTT. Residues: CASNRWDPGNTIYF.

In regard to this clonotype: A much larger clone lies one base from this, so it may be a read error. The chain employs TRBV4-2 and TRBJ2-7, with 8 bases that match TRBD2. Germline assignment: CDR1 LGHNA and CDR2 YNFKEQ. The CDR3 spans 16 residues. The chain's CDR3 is CACSQEGASGSYEQYF. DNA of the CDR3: TGTGCCTGCAGCCAAGAAGGGGCTAGCGGGTCGTACGAGCAGTACTTC.

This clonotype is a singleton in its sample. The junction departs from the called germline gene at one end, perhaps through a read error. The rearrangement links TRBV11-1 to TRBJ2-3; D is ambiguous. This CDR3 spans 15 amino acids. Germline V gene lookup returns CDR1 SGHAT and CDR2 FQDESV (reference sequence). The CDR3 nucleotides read TGTGCCAACAGCTCGCTACTTTCCCTCGGAGATACGCAGTATTTT. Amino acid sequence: CANSSLLSLGDTQYF.

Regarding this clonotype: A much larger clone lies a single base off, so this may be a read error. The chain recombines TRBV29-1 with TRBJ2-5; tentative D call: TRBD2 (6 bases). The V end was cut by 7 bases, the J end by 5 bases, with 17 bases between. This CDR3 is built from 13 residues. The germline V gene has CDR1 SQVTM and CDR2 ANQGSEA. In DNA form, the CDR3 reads TGCAGCGCGTTAGCGGAAGGGGAGGAGACCCAGTACTTC. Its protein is CSALAEGEETQYF.

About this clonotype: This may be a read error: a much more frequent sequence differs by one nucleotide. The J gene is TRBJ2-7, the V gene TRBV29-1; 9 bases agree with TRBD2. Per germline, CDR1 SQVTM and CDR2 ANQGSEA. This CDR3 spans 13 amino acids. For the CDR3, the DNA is TGCAGCGTGAGTACTAGCGGGTTTAGTGAGCTGTACTTC. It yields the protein CSVSTSGFSELYF.

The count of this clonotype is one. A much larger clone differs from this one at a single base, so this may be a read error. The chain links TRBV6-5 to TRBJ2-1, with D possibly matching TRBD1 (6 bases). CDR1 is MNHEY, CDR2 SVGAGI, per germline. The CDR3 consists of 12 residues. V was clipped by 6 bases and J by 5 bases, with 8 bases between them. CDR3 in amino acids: CASRGDNNEQFF. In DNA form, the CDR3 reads TGTGCCAGCAGGGGGGACAACAATGAGCAGTTCTTC.

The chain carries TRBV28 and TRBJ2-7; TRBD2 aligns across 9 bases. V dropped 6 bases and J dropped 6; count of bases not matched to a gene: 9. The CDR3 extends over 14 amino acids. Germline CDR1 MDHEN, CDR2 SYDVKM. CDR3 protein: CASRIAGESREQYF. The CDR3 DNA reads TGTGCCAGCAGAATAGCGGGAGAAAGCCGCGAGCAGTACTTC. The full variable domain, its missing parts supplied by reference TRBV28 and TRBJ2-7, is DVKVTQSSRYLVKRTGEKVFLECVQDMDHENMFWYRQDPGLGLRLIYFSYDVKMKEKGDIPEGYSVSREKKERFSLILESASTNQTSMYLCASRIAGESREQYFGPGTRLTVT.

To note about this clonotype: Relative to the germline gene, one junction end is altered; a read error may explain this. The CDR3 is CVSSTPGTTQYF. CDR3 sequence (DNA): TGTGTCAGCAGCACCCCGGGAACTACACAGTATTTT. The chain links TRBV11-2 to TRBJ2-3; tentative D call: TRBD2 (5 bases). CDR1 is SGHAT, CDR2 FQNNGV, per germline. The CDR3 is 12 residues long.

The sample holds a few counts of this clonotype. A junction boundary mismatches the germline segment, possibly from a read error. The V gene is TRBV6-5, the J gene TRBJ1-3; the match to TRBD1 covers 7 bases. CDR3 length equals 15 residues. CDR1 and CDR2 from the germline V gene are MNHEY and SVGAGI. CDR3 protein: CASSPQGNSGSTIYF. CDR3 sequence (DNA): TGTGCCAGCAGTCCACAGGGGAACTCTGGAAGCACCATATATTTT.

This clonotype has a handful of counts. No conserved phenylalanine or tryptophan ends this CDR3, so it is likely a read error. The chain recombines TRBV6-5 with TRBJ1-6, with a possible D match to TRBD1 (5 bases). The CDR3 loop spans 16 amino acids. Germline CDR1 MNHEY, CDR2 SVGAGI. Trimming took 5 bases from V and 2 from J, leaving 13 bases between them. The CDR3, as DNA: TGTGCCAGCAGTCTACAGGAGTTGGCCTATAATTCACCCCTCCACCTT. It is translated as CASSLQELAYNSPLHL.

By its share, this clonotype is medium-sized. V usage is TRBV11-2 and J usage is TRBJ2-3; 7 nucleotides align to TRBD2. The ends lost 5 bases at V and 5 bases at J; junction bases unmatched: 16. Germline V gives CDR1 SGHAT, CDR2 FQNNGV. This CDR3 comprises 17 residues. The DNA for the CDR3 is TGTGCCAGCAGCCCGAATCGCGGGAGCTGGTTAGGAGATACGCAGTATTTT. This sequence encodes CASSPNRGSWLGDTQYF.

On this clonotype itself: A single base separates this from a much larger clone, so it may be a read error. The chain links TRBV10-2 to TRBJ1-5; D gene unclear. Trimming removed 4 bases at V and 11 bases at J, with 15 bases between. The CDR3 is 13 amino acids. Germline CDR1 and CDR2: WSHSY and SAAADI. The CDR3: CASSGSSMGSQHF. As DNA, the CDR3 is TGCGCCAGCAGTGGGTCGTCCATGGGGTCCCAGCATTTT.

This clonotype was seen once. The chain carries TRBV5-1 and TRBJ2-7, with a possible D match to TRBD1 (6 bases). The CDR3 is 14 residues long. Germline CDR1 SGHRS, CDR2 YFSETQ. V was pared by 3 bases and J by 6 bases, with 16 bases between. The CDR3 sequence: CASSSDSQACEQYF. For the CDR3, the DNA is TGCGCCAGCAGCTCGGACAGCCAAGCCTGCGAGCAGTACTTC.

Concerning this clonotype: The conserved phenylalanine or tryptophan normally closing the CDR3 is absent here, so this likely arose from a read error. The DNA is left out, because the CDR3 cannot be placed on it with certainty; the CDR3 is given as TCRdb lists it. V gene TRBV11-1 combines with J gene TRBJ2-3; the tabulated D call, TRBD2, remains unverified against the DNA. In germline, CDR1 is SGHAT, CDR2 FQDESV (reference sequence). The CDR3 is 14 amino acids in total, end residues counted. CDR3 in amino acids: CASSLGQRAGESHS.

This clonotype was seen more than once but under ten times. The CDR3 region has the DNA TGTGCCAGCAGTGAGGGGGCGGCCTACAATGAGCAGTTCTTC. Residues: CASSEGAAYNEQFF. The chain links TRBV6-4 to TRBJ2-1, with TRBD1 as a possible D gene (6 bases). CDR3 length: 14 amino acids. V was cut by 3 bases and J by 2 bases, with 8 bases left in between. Per the germline V gene, CDR1 is MRHNA and CDR2 is SNTAGT.

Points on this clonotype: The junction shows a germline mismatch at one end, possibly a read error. Here the CDR3 DNA reads TGCGCCAGCAACCAAGACTCACGGAGAGCCTTGAATACTGAAGCTTTCTTT. The encoded protein is CASNQDSRRALNTEAFF. V is TRBV4-1 and J is TRBJ1-1; D gene unclear. Germline CDR1 is MGHRA and CDR2 is YSYEKL. The length of the CDR3 is 17 residues.

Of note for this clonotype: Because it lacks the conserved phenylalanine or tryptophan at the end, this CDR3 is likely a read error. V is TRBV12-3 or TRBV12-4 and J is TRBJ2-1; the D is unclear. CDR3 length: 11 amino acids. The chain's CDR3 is CASSKVNDQFL. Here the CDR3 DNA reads TGTGCCAGCTCGAAAGTTAATGATCAGTTCTTA.

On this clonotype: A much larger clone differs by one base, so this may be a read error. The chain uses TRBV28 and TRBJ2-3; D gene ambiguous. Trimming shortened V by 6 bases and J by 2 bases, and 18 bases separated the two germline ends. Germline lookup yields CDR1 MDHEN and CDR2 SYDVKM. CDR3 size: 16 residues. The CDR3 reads CASRPHGLVHTDTQYF. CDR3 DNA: TGTGCCAGCAGACCTCATGGGTTGGTGCACACAGATACGCAGTATTTT.

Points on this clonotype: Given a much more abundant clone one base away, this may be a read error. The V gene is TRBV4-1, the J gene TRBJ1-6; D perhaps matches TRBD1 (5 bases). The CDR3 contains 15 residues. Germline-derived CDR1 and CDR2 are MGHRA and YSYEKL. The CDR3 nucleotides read TGCGCCAGCAGCCAAGGACGGGGCGGTAATTTACCCCTCCACTTT. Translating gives CASSQGRGGNLPLHF.

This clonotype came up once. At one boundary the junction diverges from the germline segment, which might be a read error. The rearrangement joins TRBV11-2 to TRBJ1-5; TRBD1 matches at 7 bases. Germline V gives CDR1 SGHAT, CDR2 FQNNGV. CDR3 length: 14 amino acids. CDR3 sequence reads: CDSSFTGDGQPKHF. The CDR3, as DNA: TGTGACAGCAGCTTCACAGGGGATGGTCAGCCCAAGCATTTT.

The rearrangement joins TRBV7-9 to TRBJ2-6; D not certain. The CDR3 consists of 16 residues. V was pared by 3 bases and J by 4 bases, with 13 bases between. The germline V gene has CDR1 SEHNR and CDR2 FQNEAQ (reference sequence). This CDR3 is CASSFRVMRGANVLTF. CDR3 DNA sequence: TGTGCCAGCAGCTTTCGGGTTATGCGCGGGGCCAACGTCCTGACTTTC.

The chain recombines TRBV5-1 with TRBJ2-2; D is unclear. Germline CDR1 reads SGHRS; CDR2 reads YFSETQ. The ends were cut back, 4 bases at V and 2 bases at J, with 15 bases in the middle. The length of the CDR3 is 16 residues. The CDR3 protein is CASSLTSMGNTGELFF. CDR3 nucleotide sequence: TGCGCCAGCAGCCTTACCTCCATGGGTAACACCGGGGAGCTGTTTTTT.